This T cell receptor (beta chain) is drawn from a study of CD8 T cells in ankylosing spondylitis. With molecular barcodes, quantitative 5'-RACE was used to make the TCR beta libraries. Using its own MiXCR run on the 5' RACE reads, TCRdb lists one record per CDR3 protein. The repertoire holds about 460,000 distinct CDR3 sequences, with about 5% as singletons. Findings and limits, study-wide: Earlier work had already found some motif variants in reactive arthritis synovial fluid and blood. CD8+ disease-linked clones were present at relatively low frequencies in blood. A TCR beta motif of eight highly homologous variants appeared characteristic of ankylosing spondylitis blood. Reportedly, significant enrichment of disease-linked clones occurred in matched ankylosing spondylitis synovial fluid.

The CDR3 extends over 14 amino acids. V trimming: 6 bases; J trimming: 1 base; junction bases outside the gene matches: 6. This clonotype was observed at least ten times. Its target is not known. The rearrangement links TRBV12-3 or TRBV12-4 to TRBJ2-7, with 7 bases aligning to TRBD1. Sample: blood, either unsorted or a sorted T cell fraction (not recorded which). The origin of this receptor is a male donor with ankylosing spondylitis. The DNA for the CDR3 is TGTGCCAGCAGCATGACAGGGAAGTCCTACGAGCAGTACTTC. This gives the protein CASSMTGKSYEQYF.